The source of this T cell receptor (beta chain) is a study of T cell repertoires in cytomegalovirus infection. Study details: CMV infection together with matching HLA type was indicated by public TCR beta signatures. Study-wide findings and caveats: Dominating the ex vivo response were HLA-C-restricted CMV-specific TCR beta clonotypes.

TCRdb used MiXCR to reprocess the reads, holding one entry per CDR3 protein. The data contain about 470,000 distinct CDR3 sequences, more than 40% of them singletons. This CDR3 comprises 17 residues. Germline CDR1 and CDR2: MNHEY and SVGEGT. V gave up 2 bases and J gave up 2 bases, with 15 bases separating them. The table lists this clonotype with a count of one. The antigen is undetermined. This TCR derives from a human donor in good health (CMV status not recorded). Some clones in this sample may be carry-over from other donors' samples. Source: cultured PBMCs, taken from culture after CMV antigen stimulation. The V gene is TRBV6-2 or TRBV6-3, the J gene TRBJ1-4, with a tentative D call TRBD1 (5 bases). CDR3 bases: TGTGCCAGCAGTTACCCAACAGGACGCGCGACTAATGAAAAACTGTTTTTT. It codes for CASSYPTGRATNEKLFF.